The 31 T cell receptor beta chains below all came from one sample that was sequenced in a study of T cell responses to AZD1222 COVID-19 vaccine. Method: immunoSEQ multiplex PCR; TCRdb's copy keeps in-frame clones and lacks some. The sample has roughly 100,000 clones, 85% to 90% seen once. Sequences were derived from peripheral blood, sampled on day 0 of AZD1222 vaccination. The receptor source for this set is an adult in good health.

The chain recombines TRBV3-1 (or the pseudogene TRBV3-2) with TRBJ2-1, with D perhaps TRBD2 (5 bases). This CDR3 spans 13 amino acids. V was pared by 4 bases and J by 4 bases, with 8 bases between. The germline gives CDR1 LGHDT, CDR2 YNNKEL (reference sequence). CDR3 DNA sequence: TGTGCCAGCAGCCGCGCGGGTTACAATGAGCAGTTCTTC. Protein: CASSRAGYNEQFF.

The chain has TRBV6-5 and TRBJ1-2, with 10 bases lining up with TRBD1. CDR1 and CDR2 from the germline V gene are MNHEY and SVGAGI. The CDR3 totals 14 residues. With V trimmed by 6 bases and J by 8 bases, 9 bases remained unmatched. The CDR3 region is CASSPKGQGSGYTF. Here the CDR3 DNA reads TGTGCCAGCAGCCCAAAGGGACAGGGGAGCGGCTACACCTTC.

Only one count was recorded for this clone. The J gene is TRBJ2-1, the V gene TRBV9; D is possibly TRBD1 (6 bases). The V and J ends lost 0 bases and 9 bases respectively, with 22 bases between them. Per the germline V gene, CDR1 is SGDLS and CDR2 is YYNGEE. CDR3 length: 17 amino acids. The CDR3 reads CASSVAVGGPQFGEQFF. CDR3 sequence (DNA): TGTGCCAGCAGCGTAGCGGTAGGGGGTCCGCAGTTTGGTGAGCAGTTCTTC.

The chain has TRBV6-1 and TRBJ1-4; D uncertain. Germline CDR1 is MNHNS and CDR2 is SASEGT. V lost 1 base, J lost 8 bases, and 20 bases lay in between. The CDR3 extends over 17 amino acids. The CDR3 is CASSEGLSGAGGEKLFF. The DNA for the CDR3 is TGTGCCAGCAGTGAAGGCCTCAGCGGTGCTGGTGGAGAAAAACTGTTTTTT.

The J gene is TRBJ2-3, the V gene TRBV18; 7 nucleotides align to TRBD2. Germline trimming cut 3 bases from V and 6 bases from J; bases unmatched to any gene: 9. Germline-derived CDR1 and CDR2 are KGHSH and LQKENI. This CDR3 comprises 15 residues. The CDR3 here is CASSPDAGEGDTQYF. The CDR3 nucleotides are TGTGCCAGCTCACCCGACGCGGGGGAGGGTGATACGCAGTATTTT.

V usage is TRBV20-1 and J usage is TRBJ2-7, with 13 nucleotides matching TRBD2. Germline V gives CDR1 DFQATT, CDR2 SNEGSKA (reference sequence). V was clipped by 3 bases and J by 7 bases; unmatched bases: 12. The CDR3 runs 16 residues. CDR3 bases: TGCAGTGCTAGTCCATGGACTAGCGGGAGAGGGGAAGAGCAGTACTTC. Translated, it gives CSASPWTSGRGEEQYF.

V and J are TRBV6-5 and TRBJ2-2, with unresolved D. CDR1 is MNHEY and CDR2 is SVGAGI in the germline V gene. This CDR3 comprises 14 residues. The V end was cut by 1 base, the J end by 6 bases, with 9 bases between. CDR3 residues: CASSYFRGAGELFF. The CDR3 DNA reads TGTGCCAGCAGTTACTTTCGTGGGGCCGGGGAGCTGTTTTTT.

V is TRBV12-3 or TRBV12-4 and J is TRBJ2-5; 8 bases map to TRBD2. Germline trimming cut 3 bases from V and 4 bases from J; bases unmatched to any gene: 1. The CDR3 totals 13 residues. Here the CDR3 DNA reads TGTGCCAGCAGTTTGCTAGCGGGAGAGACCCAGTACTTC. Amino acid sequence: CASSLLAGETQYF.

This clone was counted once. The rearrangement joins TRBV7-2 to TRBJ2-6; TRBD1 agrees at 8 bases. The junction had 12 bases not matched to a gene; V was cut back by 0 bases and J by 2 bases. The CDR3 runs 20 residues. Germline lookup yields CDR1 SGHTA and CDR2 FQGNSA. CDR3 nucleotides: TGTGCCAGCAGCTTAGCGCTGATTCAGGGGGCCTGGCCTGGGGCCAACGTCCTGACTTTC. Amino acids: CASSLALIQGAWPGANVLTF.

The chain combines TRBV9 with TRBJ2-1; 10 bases line up with TRBD2. The germline V gene encodes CDR1 SGDLS and CDR2 YYNGEE. V shed 4 bases and J 7 bases; nucleotides not matched to a gene: 11. The CDR3 contains 16 residues. The CDR3 DNA follows: TGTGCCAGCAGCCCCACTCTAGCGGGAGATGCAAATGAGCAGTTCTTC. Amino acids: CASSPTLAGDANEQFF.

This clone was observed a few times. The DNA of the CDR3 is TGTGCCAGCAGCGACAAGGCCGGGACAGGGGACAATGAGCAGTTCTTC. The encoded protein is CASSDKAGTGDNEQFF. The chain is built from TRBV6-4 and TRBJ2-1; 10 positions match TRBD1. Germline V gives CDR1 MRHNA, CDR2 SNTAGT. J was trimmed by 5 bases and V by 6 bases; bases with no gene match: 10. This CDR3 is 16 amino acids long.

This rearrangement joins TRBV2 to TRBJ1-5, with a possible D match to TRBD1 (5 bases). Between the trimmed V and J ends, which lost 6 bases and 0 bases, there was a span of 9 bases. This CDR3 spans 14 amino acids. The germline V gene has CDR1 SNHLY and CDR2 FYNNEI. The CDR3 DNA follows: TGTGCCAGCAGCCCTGGGGGTAGCAATCAGCCCCAGCATTTT. This gives the protein CASSPGGSNQPQHF.

The chain is built from TRBV11-2 and TRBJ1-6; maybe TRBD1 (6 bases). The CDR3 loop spans 17 amino acids. Germline CDR1 reads SGHAT; CDR2 reads FQNNGV. The V end was cut by 6 bases, the J end by 0 bases, with 15 bases between. CDR3 amino acids: CASSGWTASSYNSPLHF. The CDR3 region has the DNA TGTGCCAGCAGTGGTTGGACAGCGAGCTCCTATAATTCACCCCTCCACTTT. The whole variable domain, filled in from reference TRBV11-2 and TRBJ1-6, reads EAGVAQSPRYKIIEKRQSVAFWCNPISGHATLYWYQQILGQGPKLLIQFQNNGVVDDSQLPKDRFSAERLKGVDSTLKIQPAKLEDSAVYLCASSGWTASSYNSPLHFGNGTRLTVT.

V gene TRBV6-2 or TRBV6-3 combines with J gene TRBJ2-3; unclear D gene. V was shortened by 4 bases and J by 6 bases, with 8 bases between the two germline ends. Germline-derived CDR1 and CDR2 are MNHEY and SVGEGT. This CDR3 comprises 12 residues. The CDR3 sequence is CASSSWADTQYF. CDR3 DNA sequence: TGTGCCAGCAGTTCATGGGCGGATACGCAGTATTTT.

V usage is TRBV7-2 and J usage is TRBJ1-3; D gene ambiguous. V lost 4 bases, J lost 9 bases, and 7 bases lay in between. CDR3 length: 11 amino acids. The germline CDR1 and CDR2 sequences are SGHTA and FQGNSA. CDR3 nucleotide sequence: TGTGCCAGCAGCTCCTATGGCACCATATATTTT. Its translation is CASSSYGTIYF.

The chain has TRBV9 and TRBJ2-2; D might be TRBD2 (5 bases). The CDR3 length is 17 residues. Trimming left V 0 bases short and J 3 bases short, with 15 bases between. CDR1 is SGDLS, CDR2 YYNGEE, per germline. The CDR3: CASSVEDGGGHTGELFF. In nucleotides, the CDR3 is TGTGCCAGCAGCGTAGAGGATGGAGGTGGCCACACCGGGGAGCTGTTTTTT.

V and J are TRBV5-6 and TRBJ1-4, with D tentatively TRBD1 (5 bases). CDR1 is SGHDT, CDR2 YYEEEE, per germline. The V end was cut by 0 bases, the J end by 3 bases, with 9 bases between. CDR3 length: 15 amino acids. Here the CDR3 reads CASSLDRYPNEKLFF. The CDR3 nucleotides are TGTGCCAGCAGCTTGGACAGGTACCCTAATGAAAAACTGTTTTTT.

Note on this clone: This specimen includes other DNA sequences encoding the same CDR3. The rearrangement joins TRBV5-1 to TRBJ2-7; D remains ambiguous. Germline CDR1 SGHRS, CDR2 YFSETQ. The CDR3 loop spans 11 amino acids. V lost 4 bases and J 3 bases, leaving 5 bases between the germline ends. DNA for the CDR3: TGCGCCAGCAGCCCAGGCTACGAGCAGTACTTC. It encodes CASSPGYEQYF. The whole variable domain, remainder taken from reference TRBV5-1 and TRBJ2-7, is KAGVTQTPRYLIKTRGQQVTLSCSPISGHRSVSWYQQTPGQGLQFLFEYFSETQRNKGNFPGRFSGRQFSNSRSEMNVSTLELGDSALYLCASSPGYEQYFGPGTRLTVT.

V is TRBV6-4 and J is TRBJ2-2; the match to TRBD2 covers 11 bases. The germline V gene encodes CDR1 MRHNA and CDR2 SNTAGT. Trimming removed 7 bases from V and 8 bases from J; junction bases left unmatched: 9. The CDR3 extends over 15 amino acids. The CDR3 DNA is TGTGCCAGCACCCCTGGGACTAGCGGAAATGGGGAGCTGTTTTTT. Translating it yields CASTPGTSGNGELFF.

This sequence joins TRBV19 and TRBJ2-1; TRBD2 aligns across 14 bases. The germline gives CDR1 LNHDA, CDR2 SQIVND (reference sequence). With 3 bases clipped from V and 3 bases from J, the junction kept 4 bases outside the gene matches. The length of the CDR3 is 17 residues. The CDR3 region is CASSMGGLAGVYNEQFF. The CDR3 nucleotides read TGTGCCAGTAGTATGGGGGGACTAGCGGGAGTCTACAATGAGCAGTTCTTC.

The chain carries TRBV7-2 and TRBJ2-7; no definite D call. The CDR3 loop spans 13 amino acids. The ends were cut back, 2 bases at V and 3 bases at J, with 8 bases in the middle. CDR1 SGHTA and CDR2 FQGNSA come from the germline V gene. CDR3 DNA sequence: TGTGCCAGCAGCTTATCCAGGAACTACGAGCAGTACTTC. This translates into CASSLSRNYEQYF.

The chain uses TRBV24-1 and TRBJ2-5; TRBD1 aligns across 8 bases. This CDR3 has 15 residues. J was trimmed by 5 bases and V by 4 bases; bases with no gene match: 8. Looked up from germline, CDR1 is KGHDR and CDR2 is SFDVKD. The DNA for the CDR3 is TGTGCCACCAGTGACGGGACAGGTACTGTGGAGACCCAGTACTTC. Its translation: CATSDGTGTVETQYF.

This clone has a handful of counts. The chain recombines TRBV5-8 with TRBJ1-5, with D unclear. This CDR3 has 12 amino acids. Trimming removed 4 bases from V and 5 bases from J, with 7 bases in between. In germline, CDR1 is SGHTS, CDR2 YDEGEE. CDR3 amino acids: CASSDRDQPQHF. The CDR3 DNA reads as TGTGCCAGCAGCGATCGGGATCAGCCCCAGCATTTT. Filled out from reference TRBV5-8 and TRBJ1-5, the complete variable domain reads EAGVTQSPTHLIKTRGQQATLRCSPISGHTSVYWYQQALGLGLQFLLWYDEGEERNRGNFPPRFSGRQFPNYSSELNVNALELEDSALYLCASSDRDQPQHFGDGTRLSIL.

The chain recombines TRBV14 with TRBJ1-6, with no clear D. V dropped 4 bases and J dropped 6 bases, with 13 bases sitting between them. The germline V gene has CDR1 SGHDN and CDR2 FVKESK. This CDR3 region has 15 residues. CDR3 residues: CASSPTWGANSPLHF. The DNA for the CDR3 is TGTGCCAGCAGCCCCACGTGGGGAGCTAATTCACCCCTCCACTTT.

The chain recombines TRBV15 with TRBJ2-2; 8 bases map to TRBD1. CDR3 length equals 18 residues. Germline V gives CDR1 LNHNV, CDR2 YYDKDF (reference sequence). Trimming cost V 0 bases and J 7 bases; bases outside gene matches: 13. As DNA, the CDR3 is TGTGCCACCAGCAGAGATCTGCTCGGACAGGGTCTTGGCGGGGAGCTGTTTTTT. It translates to CATSRDLLGQGLGGELFF.

The V call is TRBV5-8, the J call TRBJ2-5; 12 bases are a match to TRBD2. Trimming removed 2 bases from V and 5 bases from J; junction bases left unmatched: 1. Germline CDR1 and CDR2: SGHTS and YDEGEE. The CDR3 totals 14 residues. The CDR3 sequence is CASSFLAGGETQYF. CDR3 coding DNA: TGTGCCAGCAGCTTTCTAGCGGGAGGGGAGACCCAGTACTTC.

V gene TRBV11-2 combines with J gene TRBJ2-5; possibly TRBD2 for D (5 bases). This CDR3 has 15 residues. V was cut by 5 bases and J by 3 bases, with 16 bases left in between. The germline V gene has CDR1 SGHAT and CDR2 FQNNGV. The CDR3 spells CASSRSSGREETQYF. CDR3 in DNA: TGTGCCAGCAGCCGGAGCTCGGGAAGAGAAGAGACCCAGTACTTC. The full variable domain, in which reference TRBV11-2 and TRBJ2-5 provide the parts outside the CDR3, is EAGVAQSPRYKIIEKRQSVAFWCNPISGHATLYWYQQILGQGPKLLIQFQNNGVVDDSQLPKDRFSAERLKGVDSTLKIQPAKLEDSAVYLCASSRSSGREETQYFGPGTRLLVL.

The chain is built from TRBV10-3 and TRBJ2-3; tentatively, D is TRBD1 (6 bases). The CDR3 spans 19 residues. Germline-derived CDR1 and CDR2 are ENHRY and SYGVKD. V lost 3 bases and J lost 1, with 23 bases in between. The chain's CDR3 is CAISDQGAGVRRGTDTQYF. The CDR3, as DNA: TGTGCCATCAGTGATCAAGGGGCAGGGGTGCGTCGGGGCACAGATACGCAGTATTTT.

This chain connects TRBV24-1 to TRBJ2-7; D may be TRBD1 (5 bases). This CDR3 contains 15 residues. V was shortened by 1 base and J by 5 bases, with 14 bases between the two germline ends. Germline CDR1 and CDR2: KGHDR and SFDVKD. CDR3 residues: CATSDLAQGRDEQYF. The DNA of the CDR3 is TGTGCCACCAGTGATTTAGCCCAGGGCCGGGACGAGCAGTACTTC.

The chain is built from TRBV6-5 and TRBJ2-2, with 8 bases identical to TRBD1. This CDR3 contains 14 residues. Losses at the gene ends were 6 bases for V and 4 bases for J; bases not matched to a gene: 4. CDR1 and CDR2 from the germline V gene are MNHEY and SVGAGI. In nucleotides, the CDR3 is TGTGCCAGCAGCGGACAGGGAGGCACCGGGGAGCTGTTTTTT. It specifies CASSGQGGTGELFF.

The rearrangement uses TRBV30 and TRBJ2-2; maybe TRBD1 (6 bases). Looked up from germline, CDR1 is GTSNPN and CDR2 is SVGIG (reference sequence). Trimming removed 0 bases from V and 2 bases from J, with 10 bases in between. This CDR3 contains 15 residues. The CDR3 loop is CAWSVPDRNTGELFF. As DNA, the CDR3 is TGTGCCTGGAGTGTACCGGACAGAAACACCGGGGAGCTGTTTTTT.